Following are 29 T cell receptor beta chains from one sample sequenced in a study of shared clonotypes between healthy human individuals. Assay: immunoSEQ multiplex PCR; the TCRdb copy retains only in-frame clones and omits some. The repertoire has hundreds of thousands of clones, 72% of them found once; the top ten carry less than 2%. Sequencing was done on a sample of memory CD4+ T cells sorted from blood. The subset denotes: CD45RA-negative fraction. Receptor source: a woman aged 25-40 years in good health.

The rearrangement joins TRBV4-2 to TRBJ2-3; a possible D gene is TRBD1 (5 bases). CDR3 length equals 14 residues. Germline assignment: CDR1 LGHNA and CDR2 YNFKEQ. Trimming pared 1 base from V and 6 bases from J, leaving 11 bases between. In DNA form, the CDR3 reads TGTGCCAGCAGCCAAGGGCAGGGATCGGATACGCAGTATTTT. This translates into CASSQGQGSDTQYF.

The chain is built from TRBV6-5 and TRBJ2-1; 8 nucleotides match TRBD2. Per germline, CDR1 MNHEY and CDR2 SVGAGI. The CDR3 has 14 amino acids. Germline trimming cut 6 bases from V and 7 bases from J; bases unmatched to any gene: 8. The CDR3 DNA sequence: TGTGCCAGCAGACCCAGCGGGAGTGGGAATGAGCAGTTCTTC. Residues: CASRPSGSGNEQFF.

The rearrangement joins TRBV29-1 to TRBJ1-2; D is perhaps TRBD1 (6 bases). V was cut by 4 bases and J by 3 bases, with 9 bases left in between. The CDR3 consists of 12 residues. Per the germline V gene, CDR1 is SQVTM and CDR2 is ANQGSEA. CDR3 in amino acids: CSVGPGDYGYTF. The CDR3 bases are TGCAGCGTTGGACCAGGGGACTATGGCTACACCTTC.

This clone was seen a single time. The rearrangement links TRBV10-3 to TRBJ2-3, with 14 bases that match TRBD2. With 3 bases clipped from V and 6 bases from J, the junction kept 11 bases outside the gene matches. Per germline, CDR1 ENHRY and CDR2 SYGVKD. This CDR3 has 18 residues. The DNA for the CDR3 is TGTGCCATCAGTGATTTTGGGGGGGGACTAGCGGGAGCGGATACGCAGTATTTT. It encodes CAISDFGGGLAGADTQYF.

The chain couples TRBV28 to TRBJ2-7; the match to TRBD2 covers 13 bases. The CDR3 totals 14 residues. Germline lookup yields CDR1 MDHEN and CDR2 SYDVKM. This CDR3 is CACERTSGSNEQYF. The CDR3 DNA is TGTGCGTGCGAAAGGACTAGCGGGAGTAACGAGCAGTACTTC.

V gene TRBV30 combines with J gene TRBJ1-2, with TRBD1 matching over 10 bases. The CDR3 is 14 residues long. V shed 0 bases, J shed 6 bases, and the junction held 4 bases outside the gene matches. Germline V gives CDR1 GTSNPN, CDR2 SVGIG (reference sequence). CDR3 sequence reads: CAWSVSDRGHGYTF. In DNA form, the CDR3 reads TGTGCCTGGAGTGTCTCCGACAGGGGGCATGGCTACACCTTC.

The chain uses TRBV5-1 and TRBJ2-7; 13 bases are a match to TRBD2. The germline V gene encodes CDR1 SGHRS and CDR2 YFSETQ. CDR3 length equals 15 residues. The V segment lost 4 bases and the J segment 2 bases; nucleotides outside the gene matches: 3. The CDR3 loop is CASSMTSGRPYEQYF. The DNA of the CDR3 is TGCGCCAGCAGCATGACTAGCGGGAGGCCCTACGAGCAGTACTTC.

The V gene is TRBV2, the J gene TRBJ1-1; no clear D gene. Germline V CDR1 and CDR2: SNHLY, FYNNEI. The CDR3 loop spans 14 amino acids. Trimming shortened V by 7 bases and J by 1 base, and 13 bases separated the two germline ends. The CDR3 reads CASTKPDGNTEAFF. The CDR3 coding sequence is TGTGCCAGCACTAAACCTGACGGGAACACTGAAGCTTTCTTT.

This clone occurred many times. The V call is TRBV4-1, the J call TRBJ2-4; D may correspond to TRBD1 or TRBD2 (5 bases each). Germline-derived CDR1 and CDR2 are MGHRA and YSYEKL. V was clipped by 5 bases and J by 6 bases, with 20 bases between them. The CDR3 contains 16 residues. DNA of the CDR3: TGCGCCAGCAGCGAAAGCTACCTCACGAGGGGAAACATTCAGTACTTC. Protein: CASSESYLTRGNIQYF.

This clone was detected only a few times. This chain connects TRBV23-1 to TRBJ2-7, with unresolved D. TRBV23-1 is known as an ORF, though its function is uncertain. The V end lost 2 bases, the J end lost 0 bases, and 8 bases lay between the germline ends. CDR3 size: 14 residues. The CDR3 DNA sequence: TGCGCCAGCAGTCAAGTTCATTACTCCTACGAGCAGTACTTC. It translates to CASSQVHYSYEQYF.

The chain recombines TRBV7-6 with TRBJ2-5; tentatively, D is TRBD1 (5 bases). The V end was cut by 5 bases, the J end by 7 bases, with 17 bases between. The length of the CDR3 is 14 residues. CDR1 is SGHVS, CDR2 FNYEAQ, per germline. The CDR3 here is CASSPQEVTGTQYF. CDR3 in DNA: TGTGCCAGCAGCCCACAGGAAGTGACGGGGACCCAGTACTTC.

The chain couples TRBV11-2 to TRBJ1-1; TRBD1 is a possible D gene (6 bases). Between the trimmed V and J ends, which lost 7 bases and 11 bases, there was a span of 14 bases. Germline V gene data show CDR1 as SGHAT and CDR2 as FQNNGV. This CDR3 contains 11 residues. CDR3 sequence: CASIHSGEAFF. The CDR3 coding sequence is TGTGCCAGCATCCACTCAGGGGAGGCTTTCTTT.

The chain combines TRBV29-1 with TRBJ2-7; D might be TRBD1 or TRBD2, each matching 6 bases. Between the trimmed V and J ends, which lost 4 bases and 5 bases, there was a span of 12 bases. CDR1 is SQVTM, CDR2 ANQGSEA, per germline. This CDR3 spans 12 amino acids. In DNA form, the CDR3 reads TGCAGCGTTGCCCAGGGGAGGCACGAGCAGTACTTC. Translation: CSVAQGRHEQYF.

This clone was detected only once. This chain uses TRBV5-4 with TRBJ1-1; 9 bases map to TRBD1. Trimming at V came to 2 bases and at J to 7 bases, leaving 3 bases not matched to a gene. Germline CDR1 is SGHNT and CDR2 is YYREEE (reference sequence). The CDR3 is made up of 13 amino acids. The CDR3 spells CASSFGTGIEAFF. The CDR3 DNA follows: TGTGCCAGCAGCTTTGGGACAGGGATTGAAGCTTTCTTT.

In DNA form, the CDR3 reads TGTGCCAGCAGCTTAATGCGACAGTCCTACGAGCAGTACTTC. This encodes CASSLMRQSYEQYF. This chain joins TRBV7-8 and TRBJ2-7, with D possibly being TRBD1 (5 bases). The germline V gene encodes CDR1 SGHVS and CDR2 FQNEAQ. V was shortened by 2 bases and J by 1 base, with 9 bases between the two germline ends. The CDR3 contains 14 residues.

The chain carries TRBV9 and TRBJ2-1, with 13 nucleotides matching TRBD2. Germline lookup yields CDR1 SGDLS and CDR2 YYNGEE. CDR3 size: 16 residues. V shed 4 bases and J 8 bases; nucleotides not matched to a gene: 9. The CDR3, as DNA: TGTGCCAGCAGCACACCACTAGCGGGAGGGACCCATGAGCAGTTCTTC. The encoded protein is CASSTPLAGGTHEQFF.

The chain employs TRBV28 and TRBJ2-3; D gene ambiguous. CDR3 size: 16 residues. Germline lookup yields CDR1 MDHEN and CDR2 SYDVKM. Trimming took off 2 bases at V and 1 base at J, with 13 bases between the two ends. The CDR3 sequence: CASSLASQTGTDTQYF. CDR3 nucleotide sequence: TGTGCCAGCAGTTTAGCATCACAAACAGGCACAGATACGCAGTATTTT.

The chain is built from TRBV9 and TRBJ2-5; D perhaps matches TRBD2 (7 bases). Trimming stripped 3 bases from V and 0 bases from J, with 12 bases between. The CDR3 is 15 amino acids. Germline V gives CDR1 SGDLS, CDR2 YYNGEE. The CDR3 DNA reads TGTGCCAGCAGCGAGGGAGGGGGGCACCAAGAGACCCAGTACTTC. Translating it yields CASSEGGGHQETQYF.

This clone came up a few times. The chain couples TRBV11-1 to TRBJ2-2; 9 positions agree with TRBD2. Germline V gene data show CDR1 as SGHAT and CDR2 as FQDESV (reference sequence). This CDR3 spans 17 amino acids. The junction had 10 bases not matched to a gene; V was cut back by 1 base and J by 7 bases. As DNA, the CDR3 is TGTGCCAGCAGCTTAGAAGTTAGCGGGAGTACCGGCGGGGAGCTGTTTTTT. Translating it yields CASSLEVSGSTGGELFF.

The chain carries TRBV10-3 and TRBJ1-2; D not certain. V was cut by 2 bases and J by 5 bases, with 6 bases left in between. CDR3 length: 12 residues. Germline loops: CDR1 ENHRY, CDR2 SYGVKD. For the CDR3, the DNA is TGTGCCATCAGTGAGCCCACTTATGGCTACACCTTC. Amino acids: CAISEPTYGYTF.

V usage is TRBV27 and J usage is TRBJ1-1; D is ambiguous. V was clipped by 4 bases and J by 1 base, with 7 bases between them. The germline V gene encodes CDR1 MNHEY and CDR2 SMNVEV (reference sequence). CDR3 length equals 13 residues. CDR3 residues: CASSSPPNTEAFF. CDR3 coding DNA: TGTGCCAGCAGTTCCCCCCCGAACACTGAAGCTTTCTTT.

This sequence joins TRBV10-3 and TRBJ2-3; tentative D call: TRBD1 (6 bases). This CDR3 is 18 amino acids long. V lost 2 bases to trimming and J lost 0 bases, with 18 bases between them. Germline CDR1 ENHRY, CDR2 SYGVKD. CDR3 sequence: CAISEDRTPKTSTDTQYF. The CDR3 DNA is TGTGCCATCAGTGAGGACAGGACACCAAAAACTAGCACAGATACGCAGTATTTT.

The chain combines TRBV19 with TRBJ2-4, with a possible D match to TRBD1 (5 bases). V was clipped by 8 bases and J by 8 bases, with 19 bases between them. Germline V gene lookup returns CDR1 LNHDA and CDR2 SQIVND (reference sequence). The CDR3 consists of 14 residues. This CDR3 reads CASGPGHTTDIQYF. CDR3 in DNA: TGTGCCAGTGGCCCCGGACACACAACGGACATTCAGTACTTC.

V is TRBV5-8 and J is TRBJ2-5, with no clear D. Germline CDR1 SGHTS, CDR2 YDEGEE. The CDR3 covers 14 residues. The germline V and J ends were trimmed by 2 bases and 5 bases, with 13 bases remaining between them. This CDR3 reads CASSLKGWGETQYF. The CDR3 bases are TGTGCCAGCAGCTTAAAGGGTTGGGGTGAGACCCAGTACTTC.

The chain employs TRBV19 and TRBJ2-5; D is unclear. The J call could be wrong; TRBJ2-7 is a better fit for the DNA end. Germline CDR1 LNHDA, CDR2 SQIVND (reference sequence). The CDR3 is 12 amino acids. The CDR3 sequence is CASSSLSGEQYF. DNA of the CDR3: TGTGCCAGTAGTTCTTTGAGTGGCGAGCAGTACTTC.

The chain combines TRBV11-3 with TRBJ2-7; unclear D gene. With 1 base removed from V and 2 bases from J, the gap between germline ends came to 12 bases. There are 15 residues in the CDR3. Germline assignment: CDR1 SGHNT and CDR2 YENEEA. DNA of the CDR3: TGTGCCAGCAGCTTAGGGGCCGGCGAAGCCTACGAGCAGTACTTC. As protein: CASSLGAGEAYEQYF.

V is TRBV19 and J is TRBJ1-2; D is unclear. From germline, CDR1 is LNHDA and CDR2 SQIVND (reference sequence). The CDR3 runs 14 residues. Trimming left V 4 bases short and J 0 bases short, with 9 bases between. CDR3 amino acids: CASSKEYTNYGYTF. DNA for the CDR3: TGTGCCAGTAGTAAGGAATACACTAACTATGGCTACACCTTC.

The CDR3 region has the DNA TGTGCCAGCAGCAAATGGGCCGGGACAGGGAGGAATCAGCCCCAGCATTTT. Its protein product is CASSKWAGTGRNQPQHF. V usage is TRBV27 and J usage is TRBJ1-5; 9 nucleotides match TRBD1. J lost 4 bases, V lost 6 bases, and 13 bases had no gene match. Germline-derived CDR1 and CDR2 are MNHEY and SMNVEV (reference sequence). The CDR3 length is 17 residues.

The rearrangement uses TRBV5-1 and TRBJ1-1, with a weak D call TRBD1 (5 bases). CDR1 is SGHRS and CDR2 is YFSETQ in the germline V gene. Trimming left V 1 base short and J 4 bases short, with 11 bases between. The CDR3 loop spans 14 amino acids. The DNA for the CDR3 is TGCGCCAGCAGCTTGCGGCAGGGCGGCACTGAAGCTTTCTTT. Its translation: CASSLRQGGTEAFF.